This T cell receptor beta chain was identified in a study of T cells in Graves' hyperthyroidism and ophthalmopathy. Ten or more counts support this clonotype. Amplification of TCR beta CDR3 regions was performed using RNA transcripts as template. The HTBI primer set served for first-round RT-PCR of the TCR CDR3. MiXCR, applied by TCRdb to the multiplex PCR reads, yields one record per CDR3 protein. The table shows about 200,000 distinct CDR3 sequences, with about 16% occurring only once. Germline CDR1 SGHNT, CDR2 YENEEA. With 4 bases removed from V and 8 bases from J, the gap between germline ends came to 11 bases. CDR3 length equals 12 residues.

The V call is TRBV11-3, the J call TRBJ1-2; possibly TRBD1 for D (5 bases). Sequenced sample: blood. This receptor was identified in a man aged 40-49 years with Graves' hyperthyroidism. This CDR3 is CASSSGGRGYTF. DNA for the CDR3: TGTGCCAGCAGCTCCGGGGGAAGGGGCTACACCTTC.